This paragraph covers one TCR beta chain sequence. These data are taken from a study of shared clonotypes between healthy human individuals. V lost 4 bases and J lost 4; bases outside the gene matches: 8. Germline loops: CDR1 MNHEY, CDR2 SMNVEV (reference sequence). The CDR3 contains 17 residues. Naive CD8 cells lacked CD45RO and underwent positive selection for CCR7, leaving out terminally differentiated effector memory CD45RA+ cells. Sequenced by immunoSEQ multiplex PCR; TCRdb stores in-frame clones only, minus some. Of about 2 million clones in the sample, around 96% were seen once. This clonotype originated in a man aged 18 to 30 in good health. V and J are TRBV27 and TRBJ2-2; 11 bases map to TRBD2. The sequenced material came from naive CD8+ T cells sorted from blood. For the CDR3, the DNA is TGTGCCAGCAGTTCCCCCGGACTAGCGGGTCTCACCGGGGAGCTGTTTTTT. Protein: CASSSPGLAGLTGELFF.